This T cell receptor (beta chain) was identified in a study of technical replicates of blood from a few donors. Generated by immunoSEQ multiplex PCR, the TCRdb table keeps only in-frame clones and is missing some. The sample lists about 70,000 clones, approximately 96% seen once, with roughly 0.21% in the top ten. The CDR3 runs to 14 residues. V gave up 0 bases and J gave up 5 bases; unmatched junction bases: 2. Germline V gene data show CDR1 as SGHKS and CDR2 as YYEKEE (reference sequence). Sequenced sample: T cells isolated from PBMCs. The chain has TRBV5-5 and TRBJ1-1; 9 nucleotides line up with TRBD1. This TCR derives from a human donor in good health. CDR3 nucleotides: TGTGCCAGCAGCTTGGGGACAGGGGTTACTGAAGCTTTCTTT. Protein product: CASSLGTGVTEAFF.